This TCR beta chain was sequenced in a study of breast tumors, draining lymph nodes, adjacent tissues. Findings and caveats of the study: Tumor repertoires ranked between lymph nodes and nontumor tissue in diversity, with V and J gene preferences.

On this clonotype: Its antigen is unidentified. This may come from a read error, since a much larger clone is one base off.

CDR3 length: 13 residues. With V trimmed by 11 bases and J by 7 bases, 11 bases remained unmatched. Germline lookup yields CDR1 MNHGY and CDR2 SAAAGT. Axillary draining lymph nodes of breast cancer patients supplied the node samples. TCRdb reprocessed the multiplex PCR reads with MiXCR, giving one entry per CDR3 protein. Among 150,000 or so distinct CDR3 sequences listed, approximately 33% were seen once. The receptor was isolated from a female donor with breast cancer. Some clones in this sample may be carry-over from other donors' samples. The gene calls are TRBV6-8 and TRBJ1-5, with 7 bases identical to TRBD1. Sequenced input: axillary lymph node tissue. The CDR3 loop reads CADRRQGGQPQHF. The CDR3 bases are TGTGCCGACCGGCGACAGGGTGGCCAGCCCCAGCATTTT.